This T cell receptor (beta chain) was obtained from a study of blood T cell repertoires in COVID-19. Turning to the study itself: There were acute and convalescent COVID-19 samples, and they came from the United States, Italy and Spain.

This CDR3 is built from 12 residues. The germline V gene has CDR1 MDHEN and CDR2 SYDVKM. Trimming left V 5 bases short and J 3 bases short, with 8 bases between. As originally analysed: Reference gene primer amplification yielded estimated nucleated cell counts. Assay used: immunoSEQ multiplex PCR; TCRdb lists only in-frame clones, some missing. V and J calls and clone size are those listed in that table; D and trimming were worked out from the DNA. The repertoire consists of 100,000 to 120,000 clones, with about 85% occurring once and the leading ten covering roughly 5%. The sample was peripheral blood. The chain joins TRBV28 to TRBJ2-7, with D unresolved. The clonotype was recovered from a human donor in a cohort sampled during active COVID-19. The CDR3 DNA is TGTGCCAGCAGTGTCCTCCGCTACGAGCAGTACTTC. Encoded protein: CASSVLRYEQYF.